This T cell receptor beta chain is drawn from a study of cytomegalovirus exposure and HLA in healthy donors (TCRdb year 2017). About the study as a whole: A later analysis indicated that the 130 or so validation repertoires were generated on the platform also employed for the 720 or so repertoires of the first cohort. The aim of the study was to test whether cataloging public T cell receptors could identify signatures of past pathogen exposure. A separate validation cohort of some 130 different subjects was used in addition to the roughly 700-subject first cohort. To predict cytomegalovirus infection status, the study brought together high-throughput TCR immunosequencing, statistical association of individual TCRs with disease status, and machine learning. Broader findings and caveats from the paper: A few of the identified cytomegalovirus-associated TCR beta chains were confirmed in vitro to be specific for cytomegalovirus antigens. In the study, approximately 160 TCR beta chains were listed as associated with cytomegalovirus. While some public TCRs were present in many individuals, most TCR sequences turned up only very rarely across donors. It was suggested by the authors that the approach could potentially be generalized to other disease states and immunological phenotypes. Subsequent analysis determined that TCRs grouped into clusters in the first cohort also showed a tendency toward co-occurrence across the approximately 110 validation repertoires, and 85% to 95% of cluster scores exceeded 0. A later analysis had no HLA typing for the validation cohort, so co-occurrence there was scored across all 120 repertoires. The classifier was reported to diagnose cytomegalovirus status with high specificity and sensitivity in both the original and validation cohorts.

The donors were included in the validation cohort of 90 to 150 subjects, a group kept apart from the roughly 690-subject first cohort. About this clone: The antigen this receptor binds is unknown. Base qualities are missing; no much larger clone stands one base away.

V loses 5 bases of germline sequence and J loses 5 bases, and the interval between the two ends is 13 bases. CDR1 and CDR2 were assigned from the germline V gene as MDHEN and SYDVKM. From cysteine to phenylalanine, the CDR3 is 14 amino acids long. The sequence is cut down to CDR3 DNA, 42 bases in frame from base 1. The method behind the library was the immunoSEQ multiplex PCR assay. Processing in the source paper ran as follows. To diagnose cytomegalovirus status from the catalog of TCR beta chain sequences, a statistical classification framework was built. This immuneACCESS table, as held by TCRdb, lists in-frame sequences with V and J called but not all clones. Of the missing ones, under half trace to an unresolved V gene in checked studies; the others have no known cause. V and J calls and clone size are copied from that table; D and trimming were computed from the DNA. The sample table lists 90,000 to 130,000 clones, roughly 95% of them with a count of one. The leading ten clones occupy 0.67% of the sample.

The TCR originated in a young woman in good health and CMV-seronegative. The material sequenced was PBMCs. The chain uses TRBV28 and TRBJ1-5; the D region possibly corresponds to TRBD1 (6 bases align). The CDR3 corresponds to CASSRTGSHQPQHF. The DNA reads TGTGCCAGCAGTAGAACAGGGTCGCATCAGCCCCAGCATTTT.